This passage covers 8 T cell receptor beta chains from one sample sequenced in a study of blood T cell repertoires in COVID-19 (dated by TCRdb to about 2020). Library generation was performed with the immunoSEQ multiplex PCR assay. TCRdb took over this immuneACCESS table, retaining in-frame rearrangements with V and J assigned. Such tables are incomplete; in checked studies, under half of the missing clones stem from an unresolved V gene, and the remainder is unexplained. For this sample there are roughly 300,000 clones; around 84% appear just once. The ten largest clones add up to 4% to 5% of the sample. The sample consisted of PBMCs or T cells enriched from blood (not recorded which). These receptors all come from a man aged 25-45 years who had recovered from COVID-19.

The V gene is TRBV7-2, the J gene TRBJ2-1; D possibly corresponds to TRBD2 (5 bases). The germline V and J ends were trimmed by 4 bases and 0 bases, with 13 bases remaining between them. Germline CDR1 and CDR2: SGHTA and FQGNSA. This CDR3 is 16 amino acids long. CDR3: CASSWGTRASYNEQFF. CDR3 DNA: TGTGCCAGCAGCTGGGGTACTAGAGCCTCCTACAATGAGCAGTTCTTC.

The chain joins TRBV19 to TRBJ1-1; TRBD1 matches at 10 bases. CDR1 and CDR2 (germline): LNHDA, SQIVND (reference sequence). The CDR3 has 15 residues. Trimming took 6 bases from V and 4 from J; bases not matched to a gene: 8. CDR3 residues: CASRKDRGLITEAFF. The DNA of the CDR3 is TGTGCCAGTAGAAAGGACAGGGGGTTAATCACTGAAGCTTTCTTT.

The J gene is TRBJ2-5, the V gene TRBV11-2, with D possibly TRBD2 on 6 matching bases. V lost 6 bases and J 7 bases, leaving 18 bases between the germline ends. The length of the CDR3 is 14 residues. CDR1 is SGHAT and CDR2 is FQNNGV in the germline V gene. CDR3 nucleotide sequence: TGTGCCAGCAGTCTCGGCAGTAGGAGGGGGACCCAGTACTTC. This gives the protein CASSLGSRRGTQYF.

The chain recombines TRBV24-1 with TRBJ2-1; TRBD1 matches at 9 bases. Looked up from germline, CDR1 is KGHDR and CDR2 is SFDVKD. V shed 7 bases, J shed 8 bases, and the junction held 5 bases outside the gene matches. The CDR3 consists of 13 residues. CDR3 protein: CATRGQGGDEQFF. CDR3 nucleotides: TGTGCCACCAGGGGACAGGGTGGGGATGAGCAGTTCTTC.

The chain combines TRBV6-5 with TRBJ1-4; maybe TRBD1 (5 bases). The CDR3 has 15 amino acids. Trimming stripped 5 bases from V and 1 base from J, with 11 bases between. The V gene's germline CDR1 is MNHEY and CDR2 SVGAGI. CDR3 amino acids: CASSTRRETNEKLFF. CDR3 sequence (DNA): TGTGCCAGCAGTACCCGCAGGGAAACTAATGAAAAACTGTTTTTT.

This clone was detected only a few times. V and J are TRBV21-1 and TRBJ1-2; the table's D call of TRBD1 was not tested on the DNA. TRBV21-1 is a listed pseudogene. This CDR3 is built from 13 residues. The CDR3, as DNA: TGTGCCGGACTTAGGGGGCTTAGCTATGGCTACACCTTC. Encoded protein: CAGLRGLSYGYTF.

For this clone: The sample contains more than one DNA sequence encoding this CDR3. V gene TRBV6-5 combines with J gene TRBJ1-1; TRBD1 matches 7 bases. The junction had 3 bases not matched to a gene; V was cut back by 0 bases and J by 2 bases. This CDR3 has 15 amino acids. CDR1 is MNHEY, CDR2 SVGAGI, per germline. The CDR3 reads CASSYSRGLNTEAFF. As DNA, the CDR3 is TGTGCCAGCAGTTACTCGAGGGGGCTCAACACTGAAGCTTTCTTT.

CDR3 residues: CASSDYGGWDEQFF. The CDR3 DNA reads TGTGCCAGCAGTGACTACGGGGGTTGGGATGAGCAGTTCTTC. The J gene is TRBJ2-1, the V gene TRBV6-4; D possibly corresponds to TRBD2 (6 bases). From germline, CDR1 is MRHNA and CDR2 SNTAGT. Trimming cost V 1 base and J 8 bases, with 12 bases left between them. The CDR3 sequence is 14 residues long.